The 15 T cell receptor beta chains given below trace back to one sample, sequenced in a study of T-cell memory formation after mild COVID-19 (dated by TCRdb to the early 2020s). The library came from 5' RACE. Sequenced on an Illumina NovaSeq 6000. Starting from the raw public reads, TCRdb applied fastp trimming at Q25, assembled clones with MiXCR and retained in-frame beta chains. Rows are combined by CDR3 protein, so each entry shows the most common genes and DNA. Recorded for this sample are roughly 620,000 distinct CDR3 sequences; approximately 18% of them occurred a single time. Around 13% of the sample comes from the top ten. The sequencing sample was made of PBMCs or a T cell subset sorted from them (not recorded which). The source is an adult woman who had mild COVID-19 (a few samples of this study predate the infection). The sample titles of this study are shuffled in the database, so cell type and time point are left out; the donor was told from shared clones.

This clonotype was observed a few times. This CDR3 is CASSYSELAPQETQYF. In nucleotides, the CDR3 is TGTGCCAGCAGTTACTCAGAACTAGCACCCCAAGAGACCCAGTACTTC. This rearrangement joins TRBV6-5 to TRBJ2-5, with D possibly being TRBD2 (6 bases). This CDR3 is built from 16 residues. V gave up 0 bases and J gave up 1 base, with 12 bases separating them. Germline-derived CDR1 and CDR2 are MNHEY and SVGAGI.

The rearrangement joins TRBV5-1 to TRBJ2-7; D ambiguous. Germline CDR1 is SGHRS and CDR2 is YFSETQ. V lost 7 bases and J lost 8, with 10 bases in between. The CDR3 runs to 10 residues. The CDR3 coding sequence is TGCGCCAGCCCCCGTTGTAAGCAGTACTTC. Translation: CASPRCKQYF.

The chain couples TRBV9 to TRBJ2-7; unclear D gene. The CDR3 length is 15 residues. The V end lost 2 bases, the J end lost 3 bases, and 15 bases lay between the germline ends. Germline CDR1 is SGDLS and CDR2 is YYNGEE. CDR3 in DNA: TGTGCCAGCAGCGTGGCACCCTCAGTACACTACGAGCAGTACTTC. Translation gives CASSVAPSVHYEQYF.

The chain is built from TRBV5-4 and TRBJ2-1, with 13 bases identical to TRBD2. This CDR3 is built from 15 residues. Trimming removed 3 bases from V and 10 bases from J; junction bases left unmatched: 7. CDR1 and CDR2 (germline): SGHNT, YYREEE (reference sequence). CDR3 amino acids: CASSSGLAGNREQFF. In DNA form, the CDR3 reads TGTGCCAGCAGCTCGGGACTAGCGGGGAATCGAGAGCAGTTCTTC.

This clonotype was recorded many times. The chain has TRBV7-9 and TRBJ2-1; D is unclear. This CDR3 has 13 amino acids. Germline loops: CDR1 SEHNR, CDR2 FQNEAQ (reference sequence). Trimming stripped 10 bases from V and 0 bases from J, with 10 bases between. The CDR3 reads CATRMSSYNEQFF. The CDR3 region has the DNA TGTGCCACCCGGATGAGCTCCTACAATGAGCAGTTCTTC.

The genes are TRBV6-5 and TRBJ1-1, with D possibly matching TRBD1 (5 bases). This CDR3 has 14 residues. Germline V gene sequence: CDR1 MNHEY, CDR2 SVGAGI. The V end lost 4 bases, the J end lost 11 bases, and 20 bases lay between the germline ends. This CDR3 is CASSLRSAGPGAFF. In DNA, the CDR3 is TGTGCCAGCAGTTTAAGGTCTGCGGGGCCCGGGGCTTTCTTT.

This clonotype was found a few times. V and J are TRBV5-4 and TRBJ1-1, with D tentatively TRBD1 (5 bases). The germline V gene has CDR1 SGHNT and CDR2 YYREEE (reference sequence). Deletions cut 4 bases from V and 8 bases from J, with 18 bases between. The CDR3 length is 14 residues. DNA for the CDR3: TGTGCCAGCAGCATCGGGACCGGGGATCTAGAAGCTTTCTTT. It yields the protein CASSIGTGDLEAFF. Drawing the rest from reference TRBV5-4 and TRBJ1-1, the complete variable domain is ETGVTQSPTHLIKTRGQQVTLRCSSQSGHNTVSWYQQALGQGPQFIFQYYREEENGRGNFPPRFSGLQFPNYSSELNVNALELDDSALYLCASSIGTGDLEAFFGQGTRLTVV.

The chain couples TRBV11-3 to TRBJ1-2; no firm D call. The CDR3 covers 13 residues. Germline V gives CDR1 SGHNT, CDR2 YENEEA. The germline V and J ends were trimmed by 5 bases and 8 bases, with 15 bases remaining between them. The CDR3: CASSRTEKAGYTF. The CDR3 DNA is TGTGCCAGCAGCAGAACAGAAAAGGCCGGCTACACCTTC.

The chain has TRBV3-1 and TRBJ1-2; D gene uncertain. CDR3 size: 14 residues. V was cut by 0 bases and J by 4 bases, with 9 bases left in between. Germline V gene sequence: CDR1 LGHDT, CDR2 YNNKEL (reference sequence). The CDR3 DNA sequence: TGTGCCAGCAGCCAAGATTGGCAGGCCTATGGCTACACCTTC. Its translation is CASSQDWQAYGYTF.

This clonotype was seen repeatedly, ten times or more. V and J are TRBV20-1 and TRBJ2-5; 9 nucleotides agree with TRBD2. In germline, CDR1 is DFQATT, CDR2 SNEGSKA (reference sequence). This CDR3 is built from 15 residues. The V segment lost 4 bases and the J segment 4 bases; nucleotides outside the gene matches: 10. Here the CDR3 reads CSATPPGLASETQYF. DNA of the CDR3: TGCAGTGCTACTCCGCCGGGACTAGCCTCAGAGACCCAGTACTTC.

This clonotype occurred a few times. This rearrangement joins TRBV5-1 to TRBJ2-5; TRBD2 matches at 9 bases. Germline values: CDR1 SGHRS, CDR2 YFSETQ. The CDR3 totals 16 residues. The V and J ends lost 0 bases and 5 bases, in that order; junction bases with no gene match: 8. The CDR3 nucleotides are TGCGCCAGCAGCTTGGACTTGCGGGGGGGCCGGGAGACCCAGTACTTC. It translates to CASSLDLRGGRETQYF.

This clonotype has a handful of counts. The CDR3: CASSLVTDLETQYF. CDR3 DNA: TGCGCCAGCAGCTTGGTGACAGATCTAGAGACCCAGTACTTC. The V and J genes are TRBV5-1 and TRBJ2-5; the D gene is possibly TRBD1 (5 bases). CDR1 and CDR2 from the germline V gene are SGHRS and YFSETQ. The CDR3 is 14 residues long. V was trimmed by 0 bases and J by 4 bases, leaving 10 bases between them.

The table lists this clonotype with a few counts. The J gene is TRBJ1-5, the V gene TRBV27, with D unresolved. Trimming stripped 2 bases from V and 1 base from J, with 6 bases between. The CDR3 is 14 residues long. In germline, CDR1 is MNHEY, CDR2 SMNVEV (reference sequence). CDR3 region: CASSLGWSNQPQHF. The CDR3 DNA follows: TGTGCCAGCAGTTTAGGTTGGAGCAATCAGCCCCAGCATTTT.

The sample holds many counts of this clonotype. V is TRBV12-3 or TRBV12-4 and J is TRBJ1-5, with D perhaps TRBD1 (5 bases). Trimming pared 7 bases from V and 3 bases from J, leaving 19 bases between. The CDR3 runs 16 residues. The CDR3 loop reads CASTPSMAGTNQPQHF. The DNA for the CDR3 is TGTGCCAGCACGCCTTCAATGGCAGGGACCAATCAGCCCCAGCATTTT.

The chain uses TRBV6-6 and TRBJ2-4; 7 nucleotides align to TRBD2. The CDR3 has 17 residues. Germline V CDR1 and CDR2: MNHNY, SVGAGI (reference sequence). Losses at the gene ends were 2 bases for V and 0 bases for J; bases not matched to a gene: 7. CDR3 in DNA: TGTGCCAGCAGTTACGGGGAGGGCAGTGTAGCCAAAAACATTCAGTACTTC. This sequence encodes CASSYGEGSVAKNIQYF.